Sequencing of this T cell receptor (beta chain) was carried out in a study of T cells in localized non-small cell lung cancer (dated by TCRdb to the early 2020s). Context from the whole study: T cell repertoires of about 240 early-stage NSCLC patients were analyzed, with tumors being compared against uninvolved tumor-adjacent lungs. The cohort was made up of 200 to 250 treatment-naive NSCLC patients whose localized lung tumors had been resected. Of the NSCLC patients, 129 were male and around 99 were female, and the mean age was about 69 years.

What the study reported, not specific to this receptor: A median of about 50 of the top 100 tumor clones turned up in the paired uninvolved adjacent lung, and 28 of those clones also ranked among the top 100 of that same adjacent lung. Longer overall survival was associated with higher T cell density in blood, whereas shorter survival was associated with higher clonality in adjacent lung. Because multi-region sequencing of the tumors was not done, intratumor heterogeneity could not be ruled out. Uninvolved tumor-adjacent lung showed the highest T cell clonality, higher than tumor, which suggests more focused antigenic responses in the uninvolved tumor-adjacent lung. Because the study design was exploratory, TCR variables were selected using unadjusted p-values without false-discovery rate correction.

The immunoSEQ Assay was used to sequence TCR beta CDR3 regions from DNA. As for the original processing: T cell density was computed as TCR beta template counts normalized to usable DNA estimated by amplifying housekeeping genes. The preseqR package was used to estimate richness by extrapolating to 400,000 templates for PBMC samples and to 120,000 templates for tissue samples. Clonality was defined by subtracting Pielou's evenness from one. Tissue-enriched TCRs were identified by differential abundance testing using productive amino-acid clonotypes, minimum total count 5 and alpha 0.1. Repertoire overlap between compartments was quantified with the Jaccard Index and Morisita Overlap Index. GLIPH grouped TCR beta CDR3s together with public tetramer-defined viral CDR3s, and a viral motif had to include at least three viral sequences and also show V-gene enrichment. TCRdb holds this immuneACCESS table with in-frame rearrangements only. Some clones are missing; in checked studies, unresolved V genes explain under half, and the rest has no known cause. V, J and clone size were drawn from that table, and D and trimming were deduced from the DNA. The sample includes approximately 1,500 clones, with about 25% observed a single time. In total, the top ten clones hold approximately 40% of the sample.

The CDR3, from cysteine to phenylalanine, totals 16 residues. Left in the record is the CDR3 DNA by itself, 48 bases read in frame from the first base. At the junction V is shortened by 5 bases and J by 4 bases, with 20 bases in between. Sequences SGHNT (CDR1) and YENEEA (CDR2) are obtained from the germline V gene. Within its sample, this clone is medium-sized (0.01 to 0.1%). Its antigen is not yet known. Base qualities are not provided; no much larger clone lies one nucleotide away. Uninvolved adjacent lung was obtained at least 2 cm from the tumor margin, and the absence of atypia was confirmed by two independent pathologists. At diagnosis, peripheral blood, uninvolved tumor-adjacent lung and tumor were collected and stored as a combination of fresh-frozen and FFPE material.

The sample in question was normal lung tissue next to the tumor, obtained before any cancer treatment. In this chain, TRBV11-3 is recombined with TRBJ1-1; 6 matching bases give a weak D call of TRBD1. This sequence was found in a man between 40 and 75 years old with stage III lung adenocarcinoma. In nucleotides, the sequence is TGTGCCAGCAGCACACCAACAGGGAATCGTCGCACTGAAGCTTTCTTT. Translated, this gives CASSTPTGNRRTEAFF.